This T cell receptor beta chain was captured in a study of blood T cells in healthy people across ages. Notes on this clonotype: Antigen: not known.

Healthy Caucasians from Russia aged about 6 to 100 served as donors. Each donor gave ten milliliters of peripheral blood. Using a J-beta primer mix together with a sample-barcoded 5' primer, a second PCR was run for roughly 7 to 11 cycles. TCRdb independently ran MiXCR on the 5' RACE reads; one entry per CDR3 protein. The repertoire holds fewer than 800,000 distinct CDR3 sequences, with around a quarter as singletons. CDR3 length: 16 residues. Trimming shortened V by 0 bases and J by 6 bases, and 18 bases separated the two germline ends. Germline V CDR1 and CDR2: DFQATT, SNEGSKA (reference sequence). Study-wide results and limits: In older individuals, TCR beta diversity per million T cells was lower, falling roughly linearly with age. In the absence of known donor CMV status, changes in expanded clonotypes were possibly confounded.

The sample was also linked to a second study, of T cells of mothers and their children.

V and J are TRBV20-1 and TRBJ2-1; TRBD2 is a possible D gene (7 bases). The material sequenced was blood. This receptor was identified in a boy younger than 18 in good health. The CDR3 coding sequence is TGCAGTGCTAGAGATTTAGGGGAGGGGGACCCCAATGAGCAGTTCTTC. Translated: CSARDLGEGDPNEQFF.